The source of this T cell receptor (beta chain) is a study of identifying expanded T cells in peripheral blood. Germline V CDR1 and CDR2: LNHNV, YYDKDF (reference sequence). Trimming pared 1 base from V and 8 bases from J, leaving 14 bases between. CDR3 size: 14 residues. Profiling relied on immunoSEQ multiplex PCR, and the TCRdb table lists in-frame clones only, not all of them. The table lists around 84,000 clones, 85% to 90% of them singletons. This receptor was identified in a person aged 18-70 years in good health. V gene TRBV15 combines with J gene TRBJ1-1; tentatively, D is TRBD1 (6 bases). Sequenced input: blood. CDR3 residues: CATSRGGGLVEAFF. CDR3 coding DNA: TGTGCCACCAGCAGAGGCGGGGGGCTGGTCGAAGCTTTCTTT. Full variable domain (rest looked up from reference TRBV15 and TRBJ1-1): DAMVIQNPRYQVTQFGKPVTLSCSQTLNHNVMYWYQQKSSQAPKLLFHYYDKDFNNEADTPDNFQSRRPNTSFCFLDIRSPGLGDTAMYLCATSRGGGLVEAFFGQGTRLTVV.